This T cell receptor (beta chain) was sequenced in a study of control samples from healthy donors and cancer patients. V lost 0 bases to trimming and J lost 4 bases, with 15 bases between them. This CDR3 contains 16 residues. CDR1 and CDR2 from the germline V gene are KGHSH and LQKENI. Clones were read by immunoSEQ multiplex PCR, and TCRdb kept only the in-frame ones, dropping some. The profile shows under 70,000 clones, around 90% of them singletons. The sequenced material came from blood. The chain employs TRBV18 and TRBJ2-5; D may be TRBD2 (6 bases). The TCR comes from a man between 45 and 60 years old in good health. CDR3 coding DNA: TGTGCCAGCTCACCACCGGGAGGCCAAATCACAGAGACCCAGTACTTC. Residues: CASSPPGGQITETQYF.